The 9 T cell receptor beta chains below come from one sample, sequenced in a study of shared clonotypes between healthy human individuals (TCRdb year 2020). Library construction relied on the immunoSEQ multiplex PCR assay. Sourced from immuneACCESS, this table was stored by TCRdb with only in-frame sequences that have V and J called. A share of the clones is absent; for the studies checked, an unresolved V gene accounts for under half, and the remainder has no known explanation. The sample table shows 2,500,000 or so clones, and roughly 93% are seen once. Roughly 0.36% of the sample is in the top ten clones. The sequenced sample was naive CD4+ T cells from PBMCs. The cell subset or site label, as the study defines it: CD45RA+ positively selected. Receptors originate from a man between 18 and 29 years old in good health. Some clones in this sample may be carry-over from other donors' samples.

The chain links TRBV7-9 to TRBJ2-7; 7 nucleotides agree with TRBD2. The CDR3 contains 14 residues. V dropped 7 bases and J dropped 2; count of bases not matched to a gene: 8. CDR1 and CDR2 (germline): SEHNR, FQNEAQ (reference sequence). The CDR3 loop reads CASTRQRGPYEQYF. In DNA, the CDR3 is TGTGCCAGCACGAGACAGCGGGGTCCCTACGAGCAGTACTTC.

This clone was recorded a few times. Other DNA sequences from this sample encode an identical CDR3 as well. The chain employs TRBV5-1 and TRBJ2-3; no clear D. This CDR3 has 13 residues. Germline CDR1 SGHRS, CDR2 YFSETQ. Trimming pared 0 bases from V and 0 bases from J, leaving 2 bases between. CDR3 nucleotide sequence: TGCGCCAGCAGCTTGGATAGCACAGATACGCAGTATTTT. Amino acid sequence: CASSLDSTDTQYF.

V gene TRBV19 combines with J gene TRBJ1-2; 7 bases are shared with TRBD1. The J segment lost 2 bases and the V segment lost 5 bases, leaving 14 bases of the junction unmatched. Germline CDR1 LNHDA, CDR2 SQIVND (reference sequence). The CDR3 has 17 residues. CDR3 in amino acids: CASSGIGQAPSNYGYTF. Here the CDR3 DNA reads TGTGCCAGTAGTGGAATAGGACAGGCCCCATCCAACTATGGCTACACCTTC. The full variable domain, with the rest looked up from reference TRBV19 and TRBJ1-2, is DGGITQSPKYLFRKEGQNVTLSCEQNLNHDAMYWYRQDPGQGLRLIYYSQIVNDFQKGDIAEGYSVSREKKESFPLTVTSAQKNPTAFYLCASSGIGQAPSNYGYTFGSGTRLTVV.

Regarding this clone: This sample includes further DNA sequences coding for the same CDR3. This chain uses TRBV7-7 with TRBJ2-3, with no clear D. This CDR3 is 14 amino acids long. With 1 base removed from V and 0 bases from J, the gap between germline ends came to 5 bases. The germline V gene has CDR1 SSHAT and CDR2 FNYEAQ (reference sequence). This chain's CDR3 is CASSLGVSTDTQYF. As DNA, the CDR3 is TGTGCCAGCAGCTTAGGGGTGAGCACAGATACGCAGTATTTT. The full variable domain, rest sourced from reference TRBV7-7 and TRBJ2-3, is GAGVSQSPRYKVTKRGQDVTLRCDPISSHATLYWYQQALGQGPEFLTYFNYEAQPDKSGLPSDRFSAERPEGSISTLTIQRTEQRDSAMYRCASSLGVSTDTQYFGPGTRLTVL.

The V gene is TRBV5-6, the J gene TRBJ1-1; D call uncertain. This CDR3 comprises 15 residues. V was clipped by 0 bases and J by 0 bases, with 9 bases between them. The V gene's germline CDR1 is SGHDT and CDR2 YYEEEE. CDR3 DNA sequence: TGTGCCAGCAGCTTGGGGACGATCATGAACACTGAAGCTTTCTTT. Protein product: CASSLGTIMNTEAFF.

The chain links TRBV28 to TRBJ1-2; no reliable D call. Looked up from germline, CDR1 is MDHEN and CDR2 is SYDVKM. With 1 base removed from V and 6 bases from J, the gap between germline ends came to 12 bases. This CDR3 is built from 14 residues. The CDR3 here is CASSLSDLQHGYTF. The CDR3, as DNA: TGTGCCAGCAGTTTATCTGACCTGCAACATGGCTACACCTTC.

The CDR3 reads CASSFQGATNEKLFF. The CDR3 DNA reads TGCGCCAGCAGCTTCCAGGGGGCAACTAATGAAAAACTGTTTTTT. The chain recombines TRBV5-1 with TRBJ1-4, with TRBD1 identical over 7 bases. Germline lookup yields CDR1 SGHRS and CDR2 YFSETQ. The V and J ends lost 2 bases and 0 bases, in that order; junction bases with no gene match: 1. This CDR3 region has 15 residues.

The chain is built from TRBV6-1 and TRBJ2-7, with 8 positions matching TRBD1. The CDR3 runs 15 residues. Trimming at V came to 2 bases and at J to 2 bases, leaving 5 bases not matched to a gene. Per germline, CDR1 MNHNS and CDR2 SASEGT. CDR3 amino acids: CASSEFLRGPYEQYF. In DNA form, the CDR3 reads TGTGCCAGCAGTGAATTTCTCAGGGGGCCCTACGAGCAGTACTTC.

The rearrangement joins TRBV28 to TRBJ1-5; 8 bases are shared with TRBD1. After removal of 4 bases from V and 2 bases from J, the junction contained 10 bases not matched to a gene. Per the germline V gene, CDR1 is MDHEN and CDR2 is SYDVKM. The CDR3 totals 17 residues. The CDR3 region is CASSSSGGTYGNQPQHF. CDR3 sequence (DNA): TGTGCCAGCAGTTCCTCAGGGGGCACCTACGGCAATCAGCCCCAGCATTTT.